The 24 T cell receptor beta chains reported below all come from one sample, sequenced in a study of a mutant IDH1 vaccine in newly diagnosed glioma. Assay: immunoSEQ multiplex PCR; the TCRdb copy retains only in-frame clones and omits some. The sample carries 40,000 to 55,000 clones, more than 60% recorded once. Time point denoted: week 35, safety follow-up. What each vaccine dose contained was 300 ug of mutant IDH1 20-mer peptide, accompanied by topical imiquimod. Antigens of these TCRs are unknown. Sample: PBMCs, taken from a glioma patient whose treatment included an IDH1 peptide vaccine. The receptors come from a man aged 35-49 years with glioma.

This chain joins TRBV18 and TRBJ1-1; D unresolved. CDR1 is KGHSH and CDR2 is LQKENI in the germline V gene. This CDR3 has 15 amino acids. V shed 3 bases and J shed 3 bases, with 14 bases lying between them. Here the CDR3 reads CASSPSQSPDTEAFF. DNA for the CDR3: TGTGCCAGCTCACCTAGTCAGTCACCGGACACTGAAGCTTTCTTT.

V and J are TRBV5-6 and TRBJ1-4; D is undetermined. CDR1 is SGHDT and CDR2 is YYEEEE in the germline V gene. CDR3 length: 14 amino acids. Trimming took off 3 bases at V and 7 bases at J, with 13 bases between the two ends. The CDR3 DNA reads as TGTGCCAGCAGCTCCCCTTACCTTTCTGAAAAACTGTTTTTT. This encodes CASSSPYLSEKLFF.

The chain combines TRBV7-9 with TRBJ1-3; D is unresolved. This CDR3 spans 14 amino acids. V was cut by 3 bases and J by 2 bases, with 8 bases left in between. In germline, CDR1 is SEHNR, CDR2 FQNEAQ (reference sequence). CDR3 DNA sequence: TGTGCCAGCAGCTTGAGGGCGGCTGGAAACACCATATATTTT. Amino acids: CASSLRAAGNTIYF.

The rearrangement links TRBV25-1 to TRBJ2-2; D perhaps matches TRBD1 (6 bases). Germline V gives CDR1 MGHDK, CDR2 SYGVNS. V was trimmed by 7 bases and J by 7 bases, leaving 19 bases between them. The CDR3 runs to 15 residues. The DNA of the CDR3 is TGTGCCAGCACCCCGAGGGACAACTACGACGGGGAGCTGTTTTTT. Protein: CASTPRDNYDGELFF.

The genes are TRBV18 and TRBJ2-5, with unresolved D. Germline CDR1 and CDR2: KGHSH and LQKENI. The CDR3 is made up of 13 amino acids. Trimming shortened V by 0 bases and J by 3 bases, and 5 bases separated the two germline ends. The CDR3 protein is CASSPPGKETQYF. The CDR3 DNA is TGTGCCAGCTCACCACCAGGGAAAGAGACCCAGTACTTC. Combining the CDR3 with reference TRBV18 and TRBJ2-5 gives the whole variable domain NAGVMQNPRHLVRRRGQEARLRCSPMKGHSHVYWYRQLPEEGLKFMVYLQKENIIDESGMPKERFSAEFPKEGPSILRIQQVVRGDSAAYFCASSPPGKETQYFGPGTRLLVL.

The count of this clone is one. The chain combines TRBV5-6 with TRBJ2-1; D tentatively reads TRBD1 or TRBD2 (5 bases each). This CDR3 has 14 residues. Looked up from germline, CDR1 is SGHDT and CDR2 is YYEEEE. Trimming took off 1 base at V and 7 bases at J, with 12 bases between the two ends. As DNA, the CDR3 is TGTGCCAGCAGCTTGCAGGGTTCGGGGAATGAGCAGTTCTTC. As protein: CASSLQGSGNEQFF.

The chain uses TRBV2 and TRBJ1-1, with 9 bases fitting TRBD1. Germline V CDR1 and CDR2: SNHLY, FYNNEI. The CDR3 has 15 amino acids. Trimming at V came to 4 bases and at J to 6 bases, leaving 9 bases not matched to a gene. The CDR3, as DNA: TGTGCCAGCAGTGTCGACAGGGGGGGGGTCGCTGAAGCTTTCTTT. Translation gives CASSVDRGGVAEAFF. The full variable domain, rest sourced from reference TRBV2 and TRBJ1-1, is EPEVTQTPSHQVTQMGQEVILRCVPISNHLYFYWYRQILGQKVEFLVSFYNNEISEKSEIFDDQFSVERPDGSNFTLKIRSTKLEDSAMYFCASSVDRGGVAEAFFGQGTRLTVV.

This clone was observed a few times. This chain uses TRBV4-1 with TRBJ1-5, with unresolved D. CDR1 is MGHRA and CDR2 is YSYEKL in the germline V gene. The V and J ends lost 5 bases and 9 bases respectively, with 17 bases between them. The CDR3 runs to 14 residues. The CDR3 loop is CASSIGPGVGPQHF. The CDR3, as DNA: TGCGCCAGCAGCATCGGGCCAGGAGTAGGGCCCCAGCATTTT.

The V gene is TRBV5-1, the J gene TRBJ2-7; D may correspond to TRBD1 or TRBD2 (6 bases each). The CDR3 extends over 14 amino acids. V lost 3 bases, J lost 6 bases, and 16 bases lay in between. Germline loops: CDR1 SGHRS, CDR2 YFSETQ. Here the CDR3 DNA reads TGCGCCAGCAGCTCAACCGGGGGCCCCACCGAGCAGTACTTC. Encoded protein: CASSSTGGPTEQYF.

The rearrangement joins TRBV13 to TRBJ1-1, with D maybe TRBD1 (5 bases). CDR1 is PRHDT, CDR2 FYEKMQ, per germline (reference sequence). The CDR3 totals 14 residues. V lost 4 bases and J lost 6, with 15 bases in between. The CDR3 protein is CASSSQGGIAEAFF. The DNA for the CDR3 is TGTGCCAGCAGCTCCCAGGGCGGTATCGCTGAAGCTTTCTTT.

This clone is a singleton in its sample. The V gene is TRBV4-2, the J gene TRBJ2-3; TRBD2 matches 10 bases. This CDR3 comprises 19 residues. Germline CDR1 is LGHNA and CDR2 is YNFKEQ. The V gene end was trimmed by 2 bases and the J gene end by 2 bases; junction bases not matched to a gene: 13. The CDR3: CASSQLYFLAGDDTDTQYF. The CDR3 DNA reads TGTGCCAGCAGCCAATTGTACTTTCTAGCGGGGGACGACACAGATACGCAGTATTTT.

The chain couples TRBV6-5 to TRBJ1-5; D is uncertain. V lost 6 bases and J 2 bases, leaving 5 bases between the germline ends. The CDR3 sequence is 12 residues long. The V gene's germline CDR1 is MNHEY and CDR2 SVGAGI. This CDR3 reads CASRTGNQPQHF. The CDR3 DNA follows: TGTGCCAGCAGAACGGGCAATCAGCCCCAGCATTTT.

The CDR3: CASSPPDSTEAFF. The CDR3 DNA sequence: TGTGCCAGCTCACCCCCCGACTCAACGGAAGCTTTCTTT. This chain joins TRBV18 and TRBJ1-1, with D unclear. The germline V gene encodes CDR1 KGHSH and CDR2 LQKENI. The CDR3 spans 13 residues. With 3 bases removed from V and 8 bases from J, the gap between germline ends came to 13 bases.

This chain uses TRBV7-2 with TRBJ1-1; the match to TRBD1 covers 8 bases. This CDR3 region has 14 residues. V gave up 1 base and J gave up 3 bases; unmatched junction bases: 1. The germline V gene encodes CDR1 SGHTA and CDR2 FQGNSA. The CDR3 sequence is CASSLGTGHTEAFF. DNA for the CDR3: TGTGCCAGCAGCTTAGGGACAGGGCACACTGAAGCTTTCTTT.

The chain links TRBV19 to TRBJ2-7, with a weak D call TRBD2 (5 bases). V dropped 1 base and J dropped 6 bases, with 13 bases sitting between them. Germline V gene data show CDR1 as LNHDA and CDR2 as SQIVND (reference sequence). The CDR3 totals 14 residues. The CDR3 loop is CASSIGGRTSEQYF. The DNA for the CDR3 is TGTGCCAGTAGTATAGGTGGTCGGACTTCCGAGCAGTACTTC.

The table lists this clone with a count of one. V and J are TRBV11-2 and TRBJ1-6; TRBD1 aligns across 11 bases. J gave up 6 bases and V 5 bases, and 3 bases lay outside the gene matches. Looked up from germline, CDR1 is SGHAT and CDR2 is FQNNGV. The CDR3 is made up of 15 amino acids. The CDR3 region is CASSTGTGGNSPLHF. The CDR3 DNA reads as TGTGCCAGCAGCACCGGGACAGGGGGTAATTCACCCCTCCACTTT.

This sequence joins TRBV5-4 and TRBJ1-6, with 7 bases aligning to TRBD1. CDR1 is SGHNT, CDR2 YYREEE, per germline (reference sequence). The ends lost 4 bases at V and 6 bases at J; junction bases unmatched: 7. CDR3 length: 15 amino acids. This CDR3 is CASSRHDRVNSPLHF. Here the CDR3 DNA reads TGTGCCAGCAGCCGACACGACAGGGTTAATTCACCCCTCCACTTT.

This chain joins TRBV19 and TRBJ1-6, with TRBD1 identical over 8 bases. The CDR3 sequence is 14 residues long. In germline, CDR1 is LNHDA, CDR2 SQIVND (reference sequence). Trimming took 0 bases from V and 9 from J; bases not matched to a gene: 1. The CDR3 here is CASSIEGTGSPLHF. CDR3 DNA sequence: TGTGCCAGTAGTATAGAGGGGACAGGTTCACCCCTCCACTTT.

J is TRBJ2-7 and V is TRBV10-3, with 9 bases identical to TRBD1. Germline-derived CDR1 and CDR2 are ENHRY and SYGVKD. This CDR3 contains 15 residues. Germline trimming cut 0 bases from V and 6 bases from J; bases unmatched to any gene: 6. DNA for the CDR3: TGTGCCATCAGTGAGTCACAGGGGGCGCCTCGCGAGCAGTACTTC. It codes for CAISESQGAPREQYF.

The chain joins TRBV6-1 to TRBJ1-5; 8 nucleotides line up with TRBD1. Losses at the gene ends were 3 bases for V and 6 bases for J; bases not matched to a gene: 10. This CDR3 is 16 amino acids long. Germline CDR1 MNHNS, CDR2 SASEGT. The CDR3 loop reads CASSDVWDRSGQPQHF. Written as DNA, the CDR3 is TGTGCCAGCAGTGACGTATGGGACAGGTCTGGTCAGCCCCAGCATTTT.

A few counts support this clone. The V gene is TRBV29-1, the J gene TRBJ1-2, with 7 bases matching TRBD1. Looked up from germline, CDR1 is SQVTM and CDR2 is ANQGSEA. The CDR3 length is 11 residues. The CDR3: CAGTVDYGYTF. In DNA, the CDR3 is TGCGCGGGGACAGTAGACTATGGCTACACCTTC.

The chain employs TRBV30 and TRBJ2-1; perhaps TRBD1 as D (5 bases). Germline V CDR1 and CDR2: GTSNPN, SVGIG (reference sequence). This CDR3 comprises 15 residues. Trimming removed 1 base at V and 1 base at J, with 11 bases between. The DNA for the CDR3 is TGTGCCTGGAGTGCACAGGTGTCTTCCTACAATGAGCAGTTCTTC. Protein sequence: CAWSAQVSSYNEQFF.

V is TRBV5-6 and J is TRBJ1-5; possibly TRBD1 for D (5 bases). This CDR3 has 16 amino acids. V gave up 2 bases and J gave up 1 base, with 13 bases separating them. CDR1 and CDR2 from the germline V gene are SGHDT and YYEEEE. CDR3 loop: CASSFGRGRSNQPQHF. CDR3 DNA sequence: TGTGCCAGCAGCTTCGGGAGGGGCCGGAGCAATCAGCCCCAGCATTTT.

The rearrangement joins TRBV2 to TRBJ1-1, with D maybe TRBD1 (5 bases). V lost 10 bases and J lost 5, with 17 bases in between. Germline CDR1 reads SNHLY; CDR2 reads FYNNEI. CDR3 length: 13 residues. The CDR3 here is CATTVRGGTEAFF. DNA of the CDR3: TGTGCCACTACGGTACGCGGGGGGACTGAAGCTTTCTTT.